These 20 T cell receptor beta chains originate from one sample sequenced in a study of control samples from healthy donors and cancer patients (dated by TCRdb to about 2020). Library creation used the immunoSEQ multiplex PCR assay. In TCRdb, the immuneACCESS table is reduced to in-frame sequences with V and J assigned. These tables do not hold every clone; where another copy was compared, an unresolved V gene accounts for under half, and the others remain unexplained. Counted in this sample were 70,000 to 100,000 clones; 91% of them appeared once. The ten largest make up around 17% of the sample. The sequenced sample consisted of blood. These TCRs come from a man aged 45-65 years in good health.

CDR3 sequence reads: CASSFLGAQETQYF. CDR3 nucleotide sequence: TGTGCCAGCAGCTTTCTGGGGGCTCAAGAGACCCAGTACTTC. This rearrangement joins TRBV7-8 to TRBJ2-5; the D gene is possibly TRBD1 (6 bases). Per the germline V gene, CDR1 is SGHVS and CDR2 is FQNEAQ. V gave up 3 bases and J gave up 2 bases, with 10 bases separating them. CDR3 length equals 14 residues.

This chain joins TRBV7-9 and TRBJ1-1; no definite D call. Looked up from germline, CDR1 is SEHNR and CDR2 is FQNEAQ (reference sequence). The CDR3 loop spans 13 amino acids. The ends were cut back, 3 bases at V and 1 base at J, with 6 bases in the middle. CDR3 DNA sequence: TGTGCCAGCAGCTTGAATTCGAACACTGAAGCTTTCTTT. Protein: CASSLNSNTEAFF.

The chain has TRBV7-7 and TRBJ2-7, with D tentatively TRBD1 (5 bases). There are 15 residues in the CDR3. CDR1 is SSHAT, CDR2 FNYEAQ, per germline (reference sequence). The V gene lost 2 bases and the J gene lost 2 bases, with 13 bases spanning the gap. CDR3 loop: CASSLSVGATYEQYF. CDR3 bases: TGTGCCAGCAGCTTATCAGTTGGGGCCACCTACGAGCAGTACTTC.

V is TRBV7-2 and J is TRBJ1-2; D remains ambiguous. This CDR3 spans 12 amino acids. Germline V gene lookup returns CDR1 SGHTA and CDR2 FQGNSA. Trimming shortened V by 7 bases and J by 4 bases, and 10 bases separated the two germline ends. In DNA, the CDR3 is TGTGCCAGCACCCAGACCCGCTATGGCTACACCTTC. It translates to CASTQTRYGYTF. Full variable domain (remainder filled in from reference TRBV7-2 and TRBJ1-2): GAGVSQSPSNKVTEKGKDVELRCDPISGHTALYWYRQSLGQGLEFLIYFQGNSAPDKSGLPSDRFSAERTGGSVSTLTIQRTQQEDSAVYLCASTQTRYGYTFGSGTRLTVV.

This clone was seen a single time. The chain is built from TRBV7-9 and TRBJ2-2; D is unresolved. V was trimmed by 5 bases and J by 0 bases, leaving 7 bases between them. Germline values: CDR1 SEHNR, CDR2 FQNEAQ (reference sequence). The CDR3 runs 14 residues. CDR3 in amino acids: CASSVTANTGELFF. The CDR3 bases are TGTGCCAGCAGCGTTACAGCGAACACCGGGGAGCTGTTTTTT.

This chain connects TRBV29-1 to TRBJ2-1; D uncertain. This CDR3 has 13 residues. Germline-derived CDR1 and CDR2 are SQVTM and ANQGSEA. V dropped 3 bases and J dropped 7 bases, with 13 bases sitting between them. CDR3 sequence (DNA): TGCAGCGTTGATAACGGGTTAGAGAATGAGCAGTTCTTC. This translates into CSVDNGLENEQFF.

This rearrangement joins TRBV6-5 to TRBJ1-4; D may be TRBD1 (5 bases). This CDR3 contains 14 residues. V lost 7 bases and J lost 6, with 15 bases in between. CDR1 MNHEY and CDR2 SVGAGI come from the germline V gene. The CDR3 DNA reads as TGTGCCAGCAAAGGGACGGGGGGAGATGAAAAACTGTTTTTT. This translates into CASKGTGGDEKLFF.

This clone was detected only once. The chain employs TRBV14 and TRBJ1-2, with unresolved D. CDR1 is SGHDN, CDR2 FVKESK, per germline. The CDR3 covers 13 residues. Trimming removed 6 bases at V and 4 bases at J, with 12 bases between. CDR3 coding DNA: TGTGCCAGCAGTTCCGGGGTGTTCTATGGCTACACCTTC. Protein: CASSSGVFYGYTF.

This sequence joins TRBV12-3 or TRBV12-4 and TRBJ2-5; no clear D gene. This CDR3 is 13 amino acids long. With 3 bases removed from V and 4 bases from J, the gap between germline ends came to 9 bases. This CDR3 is CASSFGGVETQYF. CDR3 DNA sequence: TGTGCCAGCAGTTTTGGTGGGGTAGAGACCCAGTACTTC.

Here the CDR3 reads CASSLLADPPSYNEQFF. In DNA, the CDR3 is TGTGCCAGTAGTCTACTAGCGGACCCCCCCTCCTACAATGAGCAGTTCTTC. The chain joins TRBV19 to TRBJ2-1; 8 bases align to TRBD2. CDR1 is LNHDA and CDR2 is SQIVND in the germline V gene (reference sequence). The CDR3 consists of 17 residues. Trimming removed 5 bases from V and 0 bases from J; junction bases left unmatched: 9.

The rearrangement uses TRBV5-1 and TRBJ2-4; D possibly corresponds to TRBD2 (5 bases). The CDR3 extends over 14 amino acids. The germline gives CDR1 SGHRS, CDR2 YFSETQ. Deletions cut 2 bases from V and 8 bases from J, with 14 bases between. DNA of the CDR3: TGCGCCAGCAGCTTTTCCGGAGGCGGAGACATTCAGTACTTC. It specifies CASSFSGGGDIQYF.

The CDR3 sequence: CASLGTGGEAFF. CDR3 nucleotides: TGTGCCAGTTTAGGGACAGGCGGCGAAGCTTTCTTT. This chain joins TRBV27 and TRBJ1-1, with TRBD1 matching over 8 bases. The germline V gene encodes CDR1 MNHEY and CDR2 SMNVEV (reference sequence). The CDR3 is made up of 12 amino acids. Germline trimming cut 9 bases from V and 8 bases from J; bases unmatched to any gene: 8.

The CDR3 protein is CASSLGGALGELFF. CDR3 DNA sequence: TGTGCCAGCTCCCTGGGTGGGGCCCTCGGGGAGCTGTTTTTT. J is TRBJ2-2 and V is TRBV27, with TRBD1 as a possible D gene (5 bases). Trimming removed 8 bases at V and 7 bases at J, with 17 bases between. This CDR3 is 14 amino acids long. Germline CDR1 reads MNHEY; CDR2 reads SMNVEV (reference sequence).

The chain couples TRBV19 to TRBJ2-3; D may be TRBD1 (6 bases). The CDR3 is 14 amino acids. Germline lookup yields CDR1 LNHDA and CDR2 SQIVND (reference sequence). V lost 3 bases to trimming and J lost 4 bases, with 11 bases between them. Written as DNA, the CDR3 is TGTGCCAGTAGTATCTCCAGGGGTGCAGATACGCAGTATTTT. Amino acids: CASSISRGADTQYF.

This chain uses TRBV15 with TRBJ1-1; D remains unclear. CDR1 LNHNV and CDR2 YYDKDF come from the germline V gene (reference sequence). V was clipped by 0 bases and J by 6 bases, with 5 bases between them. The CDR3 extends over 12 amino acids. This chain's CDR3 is CATSRDFAEAFF. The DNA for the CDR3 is TGTGCCACCAGCAGAGACTTTGCTGAAGCTTTCTTT.

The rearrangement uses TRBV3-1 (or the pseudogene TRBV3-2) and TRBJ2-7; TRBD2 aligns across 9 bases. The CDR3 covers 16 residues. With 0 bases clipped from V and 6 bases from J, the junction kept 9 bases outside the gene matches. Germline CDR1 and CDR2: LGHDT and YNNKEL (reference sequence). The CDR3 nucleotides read TGTGCCAGCAGCCAAGATCTTGCGGGGGGGCCCTCCGAGCAGTACTTC. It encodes CASSQDLAGGPSEQYF.

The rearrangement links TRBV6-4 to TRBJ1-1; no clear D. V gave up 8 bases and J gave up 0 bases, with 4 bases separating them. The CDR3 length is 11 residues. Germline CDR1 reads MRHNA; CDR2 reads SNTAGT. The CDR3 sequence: CASLMNTEAFF. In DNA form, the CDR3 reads TGTGCCAGCCTAATGAACACTGAAGCTTTCTTT.

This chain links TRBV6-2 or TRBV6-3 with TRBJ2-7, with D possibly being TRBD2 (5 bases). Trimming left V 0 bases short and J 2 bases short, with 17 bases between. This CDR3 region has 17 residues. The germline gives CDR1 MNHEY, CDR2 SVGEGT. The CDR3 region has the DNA TGTGCCAGCAGTTACTCGACACTAGGCACGGACCCCTACGAGCAGTACTTC. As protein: CASSYSTLGTDPYEQYF.

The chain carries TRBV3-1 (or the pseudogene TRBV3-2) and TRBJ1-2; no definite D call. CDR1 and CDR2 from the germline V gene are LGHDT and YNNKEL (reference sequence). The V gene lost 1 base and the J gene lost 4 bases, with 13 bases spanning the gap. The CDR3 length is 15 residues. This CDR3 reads CASSQGVRLGYGYTF. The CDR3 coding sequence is TGTGCCAGCAGCCAAGGGGTACGATTAGGCTATGGCTACACCTTC.

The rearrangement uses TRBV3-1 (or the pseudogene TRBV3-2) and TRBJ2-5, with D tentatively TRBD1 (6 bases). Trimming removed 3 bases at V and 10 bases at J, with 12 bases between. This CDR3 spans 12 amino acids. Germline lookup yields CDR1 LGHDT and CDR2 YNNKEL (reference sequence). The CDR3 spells CASSQIDRHQYF. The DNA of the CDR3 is TGTGCCAGCAGCCAGATTGACAGGCACCAGTACTTC.